These 21 T cell receptor beta chains were sequenced from one sample in a study of T cells in Graves' hyperthyroidism and ophthalmopathy. Amplified TCR beta CDR3 regions came from RNA transcripts. The HTBI primer set was used in a first-round RT-PCR of the TCR CDR3. Via MiXCR, TCRdb re-called the multiplex PCR reads, giving one row per CDR3 protein. The sample holds some 500,000 distinct CDR3 sequences; around a quarter are singletons and the top ten take 11%. Input material: blood. The receptors were gathered from a woman between 25 and 40 years old with Graves' ophthalmopathy.

The sample holds a few counts of this clonotype. The rearrangement links TRBV3-1 to TRBJ2-7; possible D gene TRBD1, 6 bases. The V end lost 4 bases, the J end lost 1 base, and 11 bases lay between the germline ends. Germline V lookup: CDR1 LGHDT, CDR2 YNNKEL (reference sequence). The CDR3 totals 14 residues. CDR3 in DNA: TGTGCCAGCAGCCTCTGGGACAAATCCTACGAGCAGTACTTC. Translated, it gives CASSLWDKSYEQYF.

This sequence joins TRBV6-1 and TRBJ2-7; D gene ambiguous. Deletions cut 4 bases from V and 0 bases from J, with 13 bases between. The CDR3 runs 15 residues. Germline CDR1 reads MNHNS; CDR2 reads SASEGT. CDR3: CASSASALSSYEQYF. The CDR3 DNA sequence: TGTGCCAGCAGTGCAAGCGCGCTGAGCTCCTACGAGCAGTACTTC.

The rearrangement uses TRBV5-1 and TRBJ1-1; the D is unclear. V lost 6 bases and J 1 base, leaving 10 bases between the germline ends. The CDR3 has 13 amino acids. Per germline, CDR1 SGHRS and CDR2 YFSETQ. CDR3: CASTSMGNTEAFF. The CDR3 DNA sequence: TGCGCCAGCACATCCATGGGGAACACTGAAGCTTTCTTT. Full variable domain (missing parts from reference TRBV5-1 and TRBJ1-1): KAGVTQTPRYLIKTRGQQVTLSCSPISGHRSVSWYQQTPGQGLQFLFEYFSETQRNKGNFPGRFSGRQFSNSRSEMNVSTLELGDSALYLCASTSMGNTEAFFGQGTRLTVV.

There are many counts of this clonotype. The chain joins TRBV6-1 to TRBJ2-5; D is ambiguous. This CDR3 is built from 13 residues. The germline V gene has CDR1 MNHNS and CDR2 SASEGT. V gave up 9 bases and J gave up 0 bases, with 11 bases separating them. The CDR3 nucleotides read TGTGCCAGTGGACCGCCTTACCAAGAGACCCAGTACTTC. It specifies CASGPPYQETQYF.

The J gene is TRBJ1-5, the V gene TRBV7-8; unclear D gene. The CDR3 runs 15 residues. The germline V gene has CDR1 SGHVS and CDR2 FQNEAQ. V was pared by 7 bases and J by 0 bases, with 13 bases between. In DNA form, the CDR3 reads TGTGCCAGCAACCCGACGGGGATTAGCAATCAGCCCCAGCATTTT. Amino acids: CASNPTGISNQPQHF.

This clonotype came up many times. The CDR3 protein is CASSLEWVYQPQHF. Written as DNA, the CDR3 is TGTGCCAGCAGTTTAGAGTGGGTGTATCAGCCCCAGCATTTT. The rearrangement joins TRBV12-3 or TRBV12-4 to TRBJ1-5; no reliable D call. The CDR3 sequence is 14 residues long. With 1 base removed from V and 5 bases from J, the gap between germline ends came to 9 bases.

This clonotype was seen at least ten times. A much more abundant neighbour one base away suggests this may be a read error. The rearrangement links TRBV6-1 to TRBJ1-1, with 7 bases fitting TRBD1. The CDR3 is 14 residues long. Germline V lookup: CDR1 MNHNS, CDR2 SASEGT. The CDR3: CASSPKTGDTGAFF. The DNA for the CDR3 is TGTGCCAGCAGCCCCAAAACAGGGGACACTGGAGCTTTCTTT.

This chain joins TRBV20-1 and TRBJ2-5, with 9 bases lining up with TRBD2. This CDR3 region has 15 residues. Germline-derived CDR1 and CDR2 are DFQATT and SNEGSKA (reference sequence). V dropped 3 bases and J dropped 5; count of bases not matched to a gene: 10. CDR3 region: CSARGAGGLAETQYF. For the CDR3, the DNA is TGCAGTGCTAGGGGCGCGGGAGGGCTCGCGGAGACCCAGTACTTC.

This clonotype appeared a few times. V gene TRBV7-9 combines with J gene TRBJ1-5; D unresolved. The CDR3 runs to 14 residues. V was pared by 3 bases and J by 3 bases, with 9 bases between. CDR1 and CDR2 (germline): SEHNR, FQNEAQ (reference sequence). The CDR3 DNA reads as TGTGCCAGCAGCTTTTCCGGGTACAATCAGCCCCAGCATTTT. This encodes CASSFSGYNQPQHF.

This clonotype was counted many times. The chain is built from TRBV11-2 and TRBJ2-7, with 9 bases that match TRBD2. V dropped 5 bases and J dropped 5; count of bases not matched to a gene: 7. This CDR3 is 14 amino acids long. Germline-derived CDR1 and CDR2 are SGHAT and FQNNGV. DNA for the CDR3: TGTGCCAGCAGCCTCCGACTAGCGGATGACGAGCAGTACTTC. It specifies CASSLRLADDEQYF.

The rearrangement links TRBV27 to TRBJ1-6; tentatively, D is TRBD1 (6 bases). CDR1 and CDR2 from the germline V gene are MNHEY and SMNVEV (reference sequence). The germline V and J ends were trimmed by 5 bases and 10 bases, with 15 bases remaining between them. The CDR3 has 14 residues. The CDR3 sequence: CASSPQGRGSPLHF. The DNA of the CDR3 is TGTGCCAGCAGTCCTCAGGGGCGGGGATCACCCCTCCACTTT.

The chain combines TRBV12-3 or TRBV12-4 with TRBJ2-7, with 8 bases fitting TRBD1. Germline trimming cut 5 bases from V and 6 bases from J; bases unmatched to any gene: 12. The CDR3 loop spans 15 amino acids. The CDR3 region is CASSPRTGSVIEQYF. The CDR3 DNA reads TGTGCCAGCAGTCCCCGGACAGGGTCAGTAATCGAGCAGTACTTC.

This chain links TRBV19 with TRBJ2-6, with a tentative D call TRBD2 (6 bases). The CDR3 is 16 amino acids. The ends were cut back, 8 bases at V and 0 bases at J, with 14 bases in the middle. The V gene's germline CDR1 is LNHDA and CDR2 SQIVND (reference sequence). The CDR3 spells CASLGGDSSGANVLTF. CDR3 DNA sequence: TGTGCCAGTTTGGGGGGAGACTCCTCTGGGGCCAACGTCCTGACTTTC.

The chain links TRBV6-2 or TRBV6-3 to TRBJ1-5, with TRBD1 identical over 7 bases. CDR3 size: 17 residues. V lost 4 bases to trimming and J lost 2 bases; unmatched junction nucleotides: 11. Germline V gives CDR1 MNHEY, CDR2 SVGEGT. In DNA form, the CDR3 reads TGTGCCAGCAGTTCCCATACAGGGGCGGGGGGCAATCAGCCCCAGCATTTT. Its protein product is CASSSHTGAGGNQPQHF.

This clonotype was observed a handful of times. The chain is built from TRBV12-3 or TRBV12-4 and TRBJ1-1; tentative D call: TRBD1 (5 bases). Trimming left V 6 bases short and J 7 bases short, with 12 bases between. This CDR3 is 12 amino acids long. DNA for the CDR3: TGTGCCAGCAGCGACAGCCTACGTGAAGCTTTCTTT. Translating it yields CASSDSLREAFF.

This sequence joins TRBV14 and TRBJ1-1, with D possibly being TRBD1 (5 bases). Trimming cost V 4 bases and J 4 bases, with 10 bases left between them. The CDR3 runs to 13 residues. Germline V gene sequence: CDR1 SGHDN, CDR2 FVKESK. Here the CDR3 DNA reads TGTGCCAGCAGCCCCAACAGGTTCACTGAAGCTTTCTTT. Translated, it gives CASSPNRFTEAFF.

This chain links TRBV20-1 with TRBJ2-6; TRBD1 agrees at 10 bases. The germline CDR1 and CDR2 sequences are DFQATT and SNEGSKA (reference sequence). J was trimmed by 0 bases and V by 5 bases; bases with no gene match: 10. The CDR3 consists of 18 residues. As DNA, the CDR3 is TGCAGTGCTCCAACGACAGGGGGCTCCTACTCTGGGGCCAACGTCCTGACTTTC. This translates into CSAPTTGGSYSGANVLTF.

This rearrangement joins TRBV11-3 to TRBJ1-1; 7 nucleotides align to TRBD1. Trimming took 4 bases from V and 1 from J; bases not matched to a gene: 9. Germline CDR1 SGHNT, CDR2 YENEEA. The CDR3 contains 16 residues. CDR3 residues: CASSSPGDRPNTEAFF. DNA of the CDR3: TGTGCCAGCAGCTCCCCAGGGGACAGACCGAACACTGAAGCTTTCTTT.

This clonotype was counted at least ten times. The chain joins TRBV7-9 to TRBJ1-1; TRBD1 might be the D (6 bases). The CDR3 runs to 14 residues. Trimming removed 2 bases from V and 7 bases from J, with 14 bases in between. The V gene's germline CDR1 is SEHNR and CDR2 FQNEAQ (reference sequence). The chain's CDR3 is CASSLIQGQGEAFF. CDR3 DNA sequence: TGTGCCAGCAGCTTAATACAGGGCCAAGGTGAAGCTTTCTTT.

This clonotype was found many times. The chain recombines TRBV12-3 or TRBV12-4 with TRBJ2-3, with 9 bases that match TRBD1. This CDR3 region has 14 residues. After removal of 5 bases from V and 5 bases from J, the junction contained 5 bases not matched to a gene. CDR3 amino acids: CASSKGTGIDTQYF. The CDR3 DNA sequence: TGTGCCAGCAGTAAAGGGACAGGGATAGATACGCAGTATTTT.

At least ten counts were recorded for this clonotype. This chain connects TRBV27 to TRBJ1-2, with TRBD1 matching over 7 bases. The CDR3 contains 14 residues. Germline V gives CDR1 MNHEY, CDR2 SMNVEV (reference sequence). The ends lost 5 bases at V and 6 bases at J; junction bases unmatched: 9. DNA of the CDR3: TGTGCCAGCAGTCCCCCCAGACAGGGTCATGGCTACACCTTC. Translation: CASSPPRQGHGYTF.